Listed below are T cell receptor beta chains from one sample, sequenced in a study of regulatory T cells in long-lasting Graves disease. MiXCR, applied by TCRdb to the multiplex PCR reads, yields one record per CDR3 protein. Of more than 300,000 distinct CDR3 sequences listed, roughly 23% are singletons. The material sequenced was peripheral blood mononuclear cells (PBMCs), taken when the disease was refractory, from a patient treated with antithyroid drugs. The receptor source for this set is a woman in her thirties or forties with Graves disease. The CDR3 runs from the conserved cysteine through the conserved F or W. D genes are given only for firm matches. Expanded clones get a size class; other rows say once, few or many, or leave the size out.

NA	TRBJ1-4	few	TRBV12-3/TRBV12-4	TGTGCCAGCAGCCCACTTCTACGGGGCATCTATGAAAAACTGTTTTTT	CASSPLLRGIYEKLFF
NA	TRBJ1-5	many	TRBV28	TGTGCCAGCAGTTTGGCGGCTGAAAATCAGCCCCAGCATTTT	CASSLAAENQPQHF
TRBD2	TRBJ2-7	NA	TRBV30	TGTGCCCTACAAAATCTAGCGGGAGCCTCCTACGAGCAGTACTTC	CALQNLAGASYEQYF
TRBD1	TRBJ1-5	NA	TRBV20-1	TGCAGTGCTAGACAGGGGGCAGGGGGACAGCCCCAGCATTTT	CSARQGAGGQPQHF
TRBD1	TRBJ2-2	few	TRBV15	TGTGCCACCAGCGGGGGCGGACAGGGGCGCACCGGGGAGCTGTTTTTT	CATSGGGQGRTGELFF
NA	TRBJ2-7	many	TRBV28	TGTGCCAGCAGAGATCGGGTTTTGGTCGGGCAGTACTTC	CASRDRVLVGQYF
NA	TRBJ2-1	few	TRBV28	TGTGCCAGCAACCTCGCCAACAATGAGCAGTTCTTC	CASNLANNEQFF
NA	TRBJ1-1	few	TRBV25-1	TGTGCCAGCAGTGAATACGGACCCTTCAAGAGGGCTTTCTTT	CASSEYGPFKRAFF
NA	TRBJ2-2	NA	TRBV30	TGTGCCTGGAGTGTATTTGGGAAGTTCGGGGAGCTGTTTTTT	CAWSVFGKFGELFF
TRBD1	TRBJ2-2	few	TRBV11-3	TGTGCCAGCAGAGAGGGGGCGGCGAACACCGGGGAGCTGTTTTTT	CASREGAANTGELFF
NA	TRBJ1-5	NA	TRBV28	TGTGCCAGCAGTTCCTGGCCTGTGGTAGCCCAGCATTTT	CASSSWPVVAQHF
TRBD1	TRBJ2-5	few	TRBV15	TGTGCCACCAGCAGCTTATATAGGGGGCGAAAGGAGACCCAGTACTTC	CATSSLYRGRKETQYF
NA	TRBJ2-4	many	TRBV6-1	TGTGCCAGCAGCAGCGCCGGGACTTCCAAAAACATTCAGTACTTC	CASSSAGTSKNIQYF
NA	TRBJ2-1	few	TRBV5-1	TGCGCCAGCAGCTTGTTCCCTAGCACCGCTAGTGATGAGCAGTTCTTC	CASSLFPSTASDEQFF
TRBD1	TRBJ2-7	NA	TRBV28	TGTGGCAGCAGGACAGGACAGGGTTACTACGAGCAGTACTTT	CGSRTGQGYYEQYF
NA	TRBJ2-4	few	TRBV6-5	TGTGCCAGCAGTTACTCGATGGGGGTAGCCAAAAACATTCAGTACTTC	CASSYSMGVAKNIQYF
TRBD1	TRBJ1-1	many	TRBV12-3/TRBV12-4	TGTGCCAGCAGTTCGACAGGGGTGAACACTGAAGCTTTCTTT	CASSSTGVNTEAFF
NA	TRBJ1-2	many	TRBV13	TGTGCCAGCAGCTTAGGCCTCGTCTATGATTTC	CASSLGLVYDF
NA	TRBJ2-2	NA	TRBV6-2/TRBV6-3	TGTGCCAGCAGTTACGGTTTACGGGTTACCGGGGAGCTGTTTTTT	CASSYGLRVTGELFF
NA	TRBJ1-2	few	TRBV20-1	TGCAGTGCTCGGGGGAGGAATGGCTACACCTTC	CSARGRNGYTF
TRBD2	TRBJ2-7	many	TRBV28	TGTGCCAGCAGTTTAGGTCCTCGGGGACTAGCGGGAGTAAGAGGGAACGAGCAGTACTTC	CASSLGPRGLAGVRGNEQYF
NA	TRBJ1-5	NA	TRBV6-2/TRBV6-3	TGTGCCAGCAGTTACTCGTCAAGCCGCGGCAATCAGCCCCAGCATTTT	CASSYSSSRGNQPQHF
NA	TRBJ1-1	NA	TRBV2	TGCGCCAGCAGCCGAGCCAACAAGAATTCTAACACTGAAGCTTTCTTT	CASSRANKNSNTEAFF
TRBD2	TRBJ2-3	once	TRBV7-3	TGTGCCAGCAGCTTAAGGGGGGGACTAGCGGGAGGGGCGGATACGCAGTATTTT	CASSLRGGLAGGADTQYF
TRBD1	TRBJ2-2	NA	TRBV2	TGTGCCAGCTCACCTCGCGACAGGGAGAACACCGGGGAGCTGTTTTTT	CASSPRDRENTGELFF
NA	TRBJ2-7	few	TRBV2	TGTGCCAGCAGCGGCCCACTCTCCTACGAGCAGTACTTC	CASSGPLSYEQYF
TRBD2	TRBJ2-3	few	TRBV6-2/TRBV6-3	TGTGCCAGCAGTTACTCGATGTACGTAGCGGGAGTATCCAGGGATACGCAGTATTTT	CASSYSMYVAGVSRDTQYF
TRBD1	TRBJ2-5	many	TRBV6-1	TGTGCCAGCAGAGGCCTCAGGACAGGGGGGAGAGAGACCCAGTACTTC	CASRGLRTGGRETQYF
TRBD1	TRBJ1-4	few	TRBV5-1	TGCGCCAGCAGCGGAGGGACAGGGGAGGGTGAAAAACTGTTTTTT	CASSGGTGEGEKLFF
NA	TRBJ2-4	NA	TRBV3-1	TGTGCCAGCAGCCAAGAGCCCACAGGGTTAGGAATTCAGTACTTC	CASSQEPTGLGIQYF
NA	TRBJ2-5	many	TRBV28	TGTGCCAGCAGTTTAGGTTCCCAGGGAAAAGAGACCCAGTACTTC	CASSLGSQGKETQYF
TRBD2	TRBJ2-7	many	TRBV20-1	TGCAGTGCTAGAGAACTAGCGGGAGAAGTGAACGAGCAGTACTTC	CSARELAGEVNEQYF
NA	TRBJ2-7	NA	TRBV24-1	TGTGCCACCAGTGATTCGGGACGGCACTACGAGCAGTACTTC	CATSDSGRHYEQYF
NA	TRBJ1-6	NA	TRBV3-1	TGTGCCAGCCAGGGCAGCAGAAATTCACCCCTCCACTTT	CASQGSRNSPLHF
NA	TRBJ2-5	NA	TRBV5-1	TGCGCCAGCAGCTTGGTCCCAGCCCAAGAGACCCAGTACTTC	CASSLVPAQETQYF
NA	TRBJ1-3	NA	TRBV30	TGTGCCTCTCAAGCCAGGGACAAGGCTCTTTATCCCATATATTTT	CASQARDKALYPIYF
NA	TRBJ2-2	NA	TRBV6-1	TGTGCCAGTTCCCCCTGGTTCAACACCGGGGAGCTGTTTTTT	CASSPWFNTGELFF
NA	TRBJ1-1	NA	TRBV7-9	TGTGCCAGCAGCTCGTATCGGGCAGAAGCTTTCTTT	CASSSYRAEAFF
TRBD1	TRBJ1-4	NA	TRBV11-2	TGTGCCAGCAGCCCCAACAGGGGGCTCCCGAATGAAAAACTGTTTTTT	CASSPNRGLPNEKLFF
NA	TRBJ2-7	NA	TRBV7-2	TGTGCCAGCAGCTTAGGATTGGGTTTCTCCTACGAGCAGTACTTC	CASSLGLGFSYEQYF
NA	TRBJ2-2	NA	TRBV20-1	TGCGGTGCAGATGCCGGCTTAGGGGCCGGGGAGCTGTTTTTT	CGADAGLGAGELFF
NA	TRBJ1-6	many	TRBV28	TGTGCCAGCAGTTTTGGAGGGAGGAATTCACCCCTCCACTTT	CASSFGGRNSPLHF
NA	TRBJ1-3	few	TRBV11-2	TGTGCCAGCAGCCGGACAGTAGTAGTGAGAAACACCATATATTTT	CASSRTVVVRNTIYF
NA	TRBJ2-2	once	TRBV3-1	TGTGCCAGCAACCCGGCGGGCAGCACGAACACCGGGGAGCTGTTTTTT	CASNPAGSTNTGELFF
NA	TRBJ2-2	NA	TRBV12-3/TRBV12-4	TGTGCCAGCAGTTGGGGGTGGGACCCCACCGGGGAGCTGTTTTTT	CASSWGWDPTGELFF
NA	TRBJ2-3	NA	TRBV11-2	TGTGCCAGCAGCTTAAAGGGGACTGTGCAGTATTTT	CASSLKGTVQYF